This T cell receptor (beta chain) originates from a study of B cell selection in AIRE deficiency. Trimming removed 3 bases at V and 0 bases at J, with 9 bases between. Per the germline V gene, CDR1 is SGHTA and CDR2 is FQGNSA. CDR3 length: 15 amino acids. Clones were sequenced by immunoSEQ multiplex PCR, and TCRdb holds only the in-frame ones, with some missing. This sample has approximately 18,000 clones, with about 92% found just once. Sorted regulatory T cells were CD4-positive, CD25-high and CD127-low or negative. The genes are TRBV7-2 and TRBJ2-1; D is possibly TRBD2 (6 bases). The clonotype was recovered from a human donor in good health. Sequencing was carried out using CD4+CD25+ Tregs sorted from PBMCs. The CDR3 DNA follows: TGTGCCAGCAGCTTGGGGGGACCCTCCTACAATGAGCAGTTCTTC. Translating it yields CASSLGGPSYNEQFF.